A selection of T cell receptor beta chains follows, all from one sample in a study of T-cell reconstitution after alpha-beta-depleted transplantation in children. One entry per CDR3 protein results from TCRdb running MiXCR on the PCR reads. Of around 600,000 distinct CDR3 sequences in the sample, 10% were seen once. The specimen comprised PBMCs from the stem cell graft donor, sampled from the stem cell graft. The receptor set was obtained from a human donor who donated a stem cell graft to a child with acute myeloid leukemia. Each CDR3 is given with its conserved first and last residue. A D gene is named only where the DNA matches it firmly. Some rows mark clone size as missing; the rest say once, few, many or name a class of expanded clone.

v_call	d_call	j_call	clone_size	cdr3_nt	cdr3_aa
TRBV7-9	NA	TRBJ2-1	many	TGTGCCAGCAGCTTAGAGGACGTCTCCATTGTCAATGAGCAGTTCTTC	CASSLEDVSIVNEQFF
TRBV7-9	NA	TRBJ2-7	few	NA	CASRQTSSSGEQYF
TRBV6-2/TRBV6-3	NA	TRBJ2-1	NA	TGTGCCAGCAGTTACGGGGCGGCCTTC	CASSYGAAF
TRBV10-3	TRBD1	TRBJ1-5	NA	TGTGCCATCAGTGAAAACAGGGGGAGGACAATTGACAATCAGCCCCAGCATTTT	CAISENRGRTIDNQPQHF
TRBV5-8	NA	TRBJ1-5	NA	TGTGCCAGCAGCCGGGGAGGGGGGTTCAATCAGCCCCAGCATTTT	CASSRGGGFNQPQHF
TRBV21-1	NA	TRBJ1-3	few	TGTGCCAGCAGCAAAGTAGGACTTTGGGCAGGTGATATCAGAAACACCATATATTTT	CASSKVGLWAGDIRNTIYF
TRBV20-1	TRBD2	TRBJ2-7	NA	TGCAGTGCTAGTCTACCTAGCGGGAGGGAGTACTTC	CSASLPSGREYF
TRBV28	NA	TRBJ2-5	NA	TGTGCCAGCAGTTCTGGGGGACAGGGCGGCGGGAGGAGGGAGACCCAGTACTTC	CASSSGGQGGGRRETQYF
TRBV4-1	TRBD1	TRBJ1-1	NA	TGCGCCAGCAGCCAAGATGAGGGGGCCATGAACACTGAAGCTTTCTTT	CASSQDEGAMNTEAFF
TRBV5-1	TRBD1	TRBJ2-7	few	TGCGCCAGCAGCGGGGCCGGGACAGGGATCTACGAGCAGTACTTC	CASSGAGTGIYEQYF
TRBV7-9	NA	TRBJ2-5	once	TGTGCCAGCAGCAGCTCTAGGTACCAAGAGACCCAGTACTTC	CASSSSRYQETQYF
TRBV25-1	NA	TRBJ2-6	few	TGTGCCAGCAGTGAATATTCGGACGAGGCGATCTCTGGGGCCAACGTCCTGACTTTC	CASSEYSDEAISGANVLTF
TRBV27	TRBD2	TRBJ2-7	few	TGTGCCAGTACTAGCGGGAGCATCAACGAGCAGTACTTC	CASTSGSINEQYF
TRBV14	TRBD1	TRBJ2-5	many	TGTGCCAGCAGCCGAACACCCGACAGGGTGGAGACCCAGTACTTC	CASSRTPDRVETQYF
TRBV30	TRBD2	TRBJ2-1	NA	TGTGCCTGGAGTGAGGGACTAGCGGGAGGAAGCTCGCAGTTCTTC	CAWSEGLAGGSSQFF
TRBV5-5	TRBD2	TRBJ2-5	NA	TGTGCCAGCAGCTTGTCTGGCGGGAGCGGAGAGACCCAGTACTTC	CASSLSGGSGETQYF
TRBV7-9	NA	TRBJ2-2	few	TGTGCCAGCAGCTTAGGCCAACCCAACCCCACCGGGGAGCTGTTTTTT	CASSLGQPNPTGELFF
TRBV7-3	NA	TRBJ2-5	few	TGTGCCTCCGGGTACGGCGAGACCCAGTACTTC	CASGYGETQYF
TRBV28	NA	TRBJ1-5	many	TGTGCCAGCATTCAGGTGGCAGGCAACAATCAGCCCCAGCATTTT	CASIQVAGNNQPQHF
TRBV5-5	NA	TRBJ2-7	many	TGTGCCAGCAGACCAGGACCGTCGAGCTCCTACGAGCAGTACTTC	CASRPGPSSSYEQYF
TRBV20-1	TRBD2	TRBJ2-3	NA	TGCAGTGCTAGCCCCCCCTTAGCGGGGAAGACAGATACGCAGTATTTT	CSASPPLAGKTDTQYF
TRBV20-1	TRBD1	TRBJ2-7	NA	TGCAGTGCCGCTAGCTGGGACAGGGGGCCCGAGCAGTACTTC	CSAASWDRGPEQYF
TRBV6-2/TRBV6-3	NA	TRBJ2-1	few	TGTGCCAGCAGCCCCGGCGCCCGAGCAAGAGAGTTCTTC	CASSPGARAREFF
TRBV5-1	NA	TRBJ2-1	NA	TGCGCCAGCAGCTTTGGTCCCCCCAGGGGCGGGATAAACTCCTACAATGAGCAGTTCTTC	CASSFGPPRGGINSYNEQFF
TRBV29-1	NA	TRBJ2-1	many	TGCAGCGAACAAAGCTCCTACAATGAGCAGTTCTTC	CSEQSSYNEQFF
TRBV7-3	TRBD2	TRBJ2-1	few	TGTGCCAGCAGCTTGAGCGGGAGTTCAAATGAGCAGTTCTTC	CASSLSGSSNEQFF
TRBV5-1	TRBD1	TRBJ1-2	many	TGCGCCAGCAGTTTTATACCGGGACAGGTGGATGGCTACACCTTC	CASSFIPGQVDGYTF
TRBV7-9	TRBD2	TRBJ2-7	NA	TGTGCCAGCAGCCCTAGACTAGCGGGTAGCGAGCAGTACTTC	CASSPRLAGSEQYF
TRBV6-5	NA	TRBJ1-4	many	TGTGCCAGCAGTTACTCGGGAGGGACTAATGAAAAACTGTTTTTT	CASSYSGGTNEKLFF
TRBV6-1	TRBD2	TRBJ2-3	NA	TGTGCCAGCAGCCACTCCACCACTAGCGGGGACGGCTATACGCAGTATTTT	CASSHSTTSGDGYTQYF
TRBV5-1	TRBD1	TRBJ2-6	few	TGCGCCAGCAGCTTGCGGACAGGGGGTAGCTCTGGGGCCAACGTCCTGACTTTC	CASSLRTGGSSGANVLTF
TRBV30	NA	TRBJ1-2	NA	TGTGCCTGGAGTGGTGGGGGCGAGTTCTCTGGCTACACCTTC	CAWSGGGEFSGYTF
TRBV12-3/TRBV12-4	NA	TRBJ1-5	many	TGTGCCAGCAGCCGACAGAAGAATCAGCCCCAGCATTTT	CASSRQKNQPQHF
TRBV12-3/TRBV12-4	NA	TRBJ2-1	many	TGCGCCAGCAGTCCGCAATTGGGGTCATATTACAATGAGCAGTTCTTC	CASSPQLGSYYNEQFF
TRBV12-3/TRBV12-4	NA	TRBJ1-5	NA	TGTGCCAGCAGTCACGGGCCACCCAATCAGCCCCAGCATTTT	CASSHGPPNQPQHF
TRBV28	TRBD2	TRBJ2-7	NA	TGTGCCAGCATCGGGAGGCCCTACGAGCAGTACTTC	CASIGRPYEQYF
TRBV27	TRBD1	TRBJ1-2	few	TGTGCCACCCGGACGACAGGGAACTATGGCTACACCTTC	CATRTTGNYGYTF
TRBV18	NA	TRBJ1-2	NA	TGTGCCAGCTCACAAGGAGGCTCACTGGGCTATGGCTACACCTTC	CASSQGGSLGYGYTF
TRBV6-5	NA	TRBJ2-1	many	TGTGCCAGCAGCCCCGGGACTCCTTACAATGAGCAGTTCTTC	CASSPGTPYNEQFF
TRBV18	TRBD2	TRBJ2-1	NA	TGTGCCAGCTCGACCGGGACTAGCGGGAGGGCCCCCTACAATGAGCAGTTCTTC	CASSTGTSGRAPYNEQFF
TRBV2	TRBD2	TRBJ2-1	NA	TGTACCAGCAGTTTAAACGGGAGGCTCCTAGGGGTTTACAATGAGCAGTTCTTC	CTSSLNGRLLGVYNEQFF
TRBV4-2	NA	TRBJ2-1	NA	TGTGCCAGCAGCGAAGAAGGCGGTGAGCAGTTCTTC	CASSEEGGEQFF
TRBV20-1	NA	TRBJ2-2	few	TGCAGTGCTAGAGATTATAAGGCAGACCCGAACACCGGGGAGCTGTTTTTT	CSARDYKADPNTGELFF
TRBV7-9	TRBD1	TRBJ2-1	few	TGTGCCAGCAGAACATCCGGGACAGGGTTACAATACAATGAGCAGTTCTTC	CASRTSGTGLQYNEQFF
TRBV4-3	TRBD2	TRBJ2-1	NA	TGCGCCAGCAGCCAAGGGGGACTAGCGGGTGCCGGTCGGTACAATGAGCAGTTCTTC	CASSQGGLAGAGRYNEQFF
TRBV28	NA	TRBJ2-2	many	TGTGCCAGCAGTCGCCTAAGGGGGACCGCGAACACCGGGGAGCTGTTTTTT	CASSRLRGTANTGELFF
TRBV7-3	NA	TRBJ1-1	many	TGTGCCAGCAGCTTCTCCAGGCCTAGGGAAGCTTTCTTT	CASSFSRPREAFF
TRBV30	NA	TRBJ1-1	few	TGTGCCTGGAGTCCCGGGGGGAACACTGAAGCTTTCTTT	CAWSPGGNTEAFF
TRBV5-1	NA	TRBJ2-1	NA	TGCGCCAGCAGCTCGGGTGGGGTCTCCTACAATGAGCAGTTCTTC	CASSSGGVSYNEQFF
TRBV11-2	TRBD1	TRBJ1-1	NA	TGTGCCAGCAGCCACTCACAGGGGGCAGCTTTCTTT	CASSHSQGAAFF
TRBV6-5	NA	TRBJ1-1	NA	TGTGCCAGCAGTTACTCGTCTAGACGGTGGGAGACTGGGTCTGAAGAAGCTTTCTTT	CASSYSSRRWETGSEEAFF
TRBV21-1	NA	TRBJ1-2	NA	TGTGCCAGCAGCAAATCCCCAGGACAGGGGCCTAACTATGGCTACACCTTC	CASSKSPGQGPNYGYTF
TRBV6-5	NA	TRBJ2-5	NA	TGTGCCAGCAGTTTGGGACTGACGTACCAAGAGACCCAGTACTTC	CASSLGLTYQETQYF
TRBV9	TRBD1	TRBJ1-2	NA	TGTGCCAGCAGCGAGGGACAGAACTATGGCTACACCTTC	CASSEGQNYGYTF
TRBV20-1	NA	TRBJ1-4	few	TGCAGTGCTTACGACCCTGCAACTAATGAAAAACTGTTTTTT	CSAYDPATNEKLFF
TRBV7-8	NA	TRBJ1-5	few	TGTGCCAGCAGTCCCGTTTCGAGGGATCAGCCCCAGCATTTT	CASSPVSRDQPQHF